The source of this T cell receptor beta chain is a study of T-cell reconstitution after alpha-beta-depleted transplantation in children. Turning to this clonotype: One junction end disagrees with the germline gene, perhaps due to a read error.

Unique molecular identifiers were used to barcode this TCRbeta library. MiXCR was run by TCRdb on the PCR reads, yielding one entry per CDR3 protein. The data hold 420,000 or so distinct CDR3 sequences, with about 11% observed a single time. CDR1 is MGHDK and CDR2 is SYGVNS in the germline V gene. CDR3 length: 13 amino acids. The material was PBMCs from the stem cell graft donor, obtained from the stem cell graft. V is TRBV25-1 and J is TRBJ2-3, with no clear D. This clonotype was obtained from a human donor who donated a stem cell graft to a child with acute myeloid leukemia. Here the CDR3 reads CASSEYGADTHYF. The CDR3 region has the DNA TGTGCCAGCAGTGAATATGGAGCAGATACGCATTATTTT. The variable domain in full, completed from reference TRBV25-1 and TRBJ2-3, reads EADIYQTPRYLVIGTGKKITLECSQTMGHDKMYWYQQDPGMELHLIHYSYGVNSTEKGDLSSESTVSRIRTEHFPLTLESARPSHTSQYLCASSEYGADTHYFGPGTRLTVL.